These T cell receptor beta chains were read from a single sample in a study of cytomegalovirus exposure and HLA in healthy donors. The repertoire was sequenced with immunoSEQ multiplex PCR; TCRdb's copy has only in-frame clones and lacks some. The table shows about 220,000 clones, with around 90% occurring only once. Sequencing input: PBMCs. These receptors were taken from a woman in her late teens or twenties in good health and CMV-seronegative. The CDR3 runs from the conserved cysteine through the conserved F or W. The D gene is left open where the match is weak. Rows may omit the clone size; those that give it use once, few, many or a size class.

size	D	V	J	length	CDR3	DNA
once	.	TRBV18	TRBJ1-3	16	CASSPPHSGPGNTIYF	TGTGCCAGCTCACCACCGCACAGTGGGCCTGGAAACACCATATATTTT
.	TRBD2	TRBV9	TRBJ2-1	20	CASSVSAGLAGNPSYNEQFF	TGTGCCAGCAGCGTATCCGCGGGACTAGCGGGGAACCCTTCCTACAATGAGCAGTTCTTC
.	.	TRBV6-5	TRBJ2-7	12	CASSEQGYEQYF	TGTGCCAGCAGCGAACAGGGTTACGAGCAGTACTTC
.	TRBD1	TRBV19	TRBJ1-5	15	CASSVPGTGTQPQHF	TGTGCCAGTAGTGTCCCCGGGACAGGGACTCAGCCCCAGCATTTT
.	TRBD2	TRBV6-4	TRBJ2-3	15	CASSDTGLETDTQYF	TGTGCCAGCAGTGACACCGGACTAGAGACAGATACGCAGTATTTT
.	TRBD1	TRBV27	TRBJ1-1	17	CASSPTTGVSMSTEAFF	TGTGCCAGCAGCCCAACTACAGGGGTATCAATGAGCACTGAAGCTTTCTTT
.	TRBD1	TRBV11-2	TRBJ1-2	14	CASSLPGQPYGYTF	TGTGCCAGCAGCCTACCGGGACAGCCCTATGGCTACACCTTC
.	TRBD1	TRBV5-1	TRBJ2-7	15	CASSLAGGSTYEQYF	TGCGCCAGCAGCTTGGCAGGGGGTTCGACCTACGAGCAGTACTTC
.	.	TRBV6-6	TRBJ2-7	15	CASRLAAGTAYEQYF	TGTGCCAGCAGACTAGCGGCCGGGACAGCCTACGAGCAGTACTTC
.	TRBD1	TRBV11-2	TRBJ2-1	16	CASGKREGQGAYEQFF	TGTGCCAGCGGCAAGAGGGAAGGACAGGGGGCCTATGAGCAGTTCTTC
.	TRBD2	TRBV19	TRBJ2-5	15	CASSIASGAGETQYF	TGTGCCAGTAGTATTGCTAGCGGGGCGGGAGAGACCCAGTACTTC
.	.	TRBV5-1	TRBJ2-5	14	CASSLSGRQETQYF	TGCGCCAGCAGCTTGTCAGGGCGTCAAGAGACCCAGTACTTC
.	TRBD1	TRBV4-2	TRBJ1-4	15	CASSRDRGLGEKLFF	TGTGCCAGCAGCCGAGACAGGGGGCTCGGGGAAAAACTGTTTTTT
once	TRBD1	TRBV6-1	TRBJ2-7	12	CASSRTGNEQYF	TGTGCCAGCAGTCGGACAGGGAACGAGCAGTACTTC
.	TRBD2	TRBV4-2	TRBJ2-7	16	CASSQDELAESYEQYF	TGTGCCAGCAGCCAAGATGAACTAGCGGAGTCCTACGAGCAGTACTTC
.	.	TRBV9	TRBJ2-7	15	CASSVGVLGWYEQYF	TGTGCCAGCAGCGTAGGAGTCCTAGGCTGGTACGAGCAGTACTTC
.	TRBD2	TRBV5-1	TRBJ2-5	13	CASLGLAEETQYF	TGCGCCAGCTTGGGACTAGCGGAAGAGACCCAGTACTTC
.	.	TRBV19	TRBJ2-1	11	CASRTYNEQFF	TGTGCCAGTAGAACATACAATGAGCAGTTCTTC
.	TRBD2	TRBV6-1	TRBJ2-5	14	CASSGASGQETQYF	TGTGCCAGCAGTGGCGCTAGCGGGCAAGAGACCCAGTACTTC
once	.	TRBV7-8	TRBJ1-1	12	CASSIDLTEAFF	TGTGCCAGCAGCATAGACTTAACTGAAGCTTTCTTT
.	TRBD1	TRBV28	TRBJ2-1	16	CASSQSTGVSYNEQFF	TGTGCCAGCAGCCAATCTACAGGGGTCTCCTACAATGAGCAGTTCTTC